The sequence of this T cell receptor (beta chain) was determined in a study of shared clonotypes between healthy human individuals. Assay used: immunoSEQ multiplex PCR; TCRdb lists only in-frame clones, some missing. This sample carries 700,000 or so clones, around 72% of them seen once, and the ten largest clones take approximately 1.8%. This CDR3 comprises 15 residues. V lost 4 bases, J lost 1 base, and 14 bases lay in between. CDR1 is SGDLS, CDR2 YYNGEE, per germline. The rearrangement joins TRBV9 to TRBJ1-1; D is undetermined. The specimen was memory CD4+ T cells sorted from blood. Specified subset: CD45RA-negative fraction. The TCR was taken from a young woman in good health. Here the CDR3 DNA reads TGTGCCAGCAGCTTCAACCCAGGAAGGAACACTGAAGCTTTCTTT. Translated: CASSFNPGRNTEAFF.